The 5 T cell receptor beta chains below were found in one sample sequenced in a study of blood T cell repertoires in COVID-19 (dated by TCRdb to the early 2020s). Library method: the immunoSEQ multiplex PCR assay. TCRdb stores this immuneACCESS table with in-frame sequences only. Part of the clones is absent; in the studies checked, under half of the shortfall reflects unresolved V genes, and no reason is known for the rest. The sample data list roughly 97,000 clones, and approximately 83% of these were observed just once. The ten largest clones capture approximately 3.4% of the sample. Sequenced: peripheral blood. The receptors here all came from a woman older than 75 with active or convalescent COVID-19.

In its sample, this clone was seen once. The V gene is TRBV3-1 (or the pseudogene TRBV3-2), the J gene TRBJ2-3; TRBD2 aligns across 15 bases. CDR1 is LGHDT and CDR2 is YNNKEL in the germline V gene (reference sequence). This CDR3 is built from 20 residues. J gave up 6 bases and V 1 base, and 14 bases lay outside the gene matches. The CDR3 DNA is TGTGCCAGCAGCCAAGCGGGACTAGCGGGGGGCCGCGTCTATTGGGATACGCAGTATTTT. Its translation is CASSQAGLAGGRVYWDTQYF.

This clone is termed medium-sized (0.01 to 0.1%). The chain links TRBV7-2 to TRBJ2-7, with TRBD1 identical over 9 bases. The germline V gene has CDR1 SGHTA and CDR2 FQGNSA. J gave up 3 bases and V 2 bases, and 11 bases lay outside the gene matches. The CDR3 has 17 amino acids. CDR3 loop: CASSLPGQGIGVYEQYF. DNA for the CDR3: TGTGCCAGCAGCTTACCGGGACAGGGTATTGGCGTCTACGAGCAGTACTTC.

The chain joins TRBV5-1 to TRBJ1-4; D unclear. V gave up 4 bases and J gave up 0 bases, with 7 bases separating them. Germline V gene sequence: CDR1 SGHRS, CDR2 YFSETQ. The CDR3 loop spans 14 amino acids. CDR3 sequence reads: CASSKAATNEKLFF. The CDR3 DNA sequence: TGCGCCAGCAGCAAAGCCGCAACTAATGAAAAACTGTTTTTT. Using reference TRBV5-1 and TRBJ1-4 for the parts outside the CDR3, the full variable domain is KAGVTQTPRYLIKTRGQQVTLSCSPISGHRSVSWYQQTPGQGLQFLFEYFSETQRNKGNFPGRFSGRQFSNSRSEMNVSTLELGDSALYLCASSKAATNEKLFFGSGTQLSVL.

V and J are TRBV15 and TRBJ2-7, with 7 bases identical to TRBD1. The germline gives CDR1 LNHNV, CDR2 YYDKDF (reference sequence). This CDR3 spans 16 amino acids. V shed 0 bases, J shed 2 bases, and the junction held 7 bases outside the gene matches. The CDR3 loop reads CATSRDVTGSTYEQYF. In DNA, the CDR3 is TGTGCCACCAGCAGAGATGTGACAGGGTCAACCTACGAGCAGTACTTC. Looking up the rest from reference TRBV15 and TRBJ2-7 gives the full variable domain: DAMVIQNPRYQVTQFGKPVTLSCSQTLNHNVMYWYQQKSSQAPKLLFHYYDKDFNNEADTPDNFQSRRPNTSFCFLDIRSPGLGDTAMYLCATSRDVTGSTYEQYFGPGTRLTVT.

The chain is built from TRBV3-1 (or the pseudogene TRBV3-2) and TRBJ2-7; 13 positions agree with TRBD2. V lost 1 base, J lost 4 bases, and 19 bases stayed unmatched. The germline CDR1 and CDR2 sequences are LGHDT and YNNKEL (reference sequence). The CDR3 totals 21 residues. CDR3 sequence (DNA): TGTGCCAGCAGCCAAGTTCTTTTATTTTTTGGACTAGCGGGAGCCCTTTACGAGCAGTACTTC. Its translation is CASSQVLLFFGLAGALYEQYF.